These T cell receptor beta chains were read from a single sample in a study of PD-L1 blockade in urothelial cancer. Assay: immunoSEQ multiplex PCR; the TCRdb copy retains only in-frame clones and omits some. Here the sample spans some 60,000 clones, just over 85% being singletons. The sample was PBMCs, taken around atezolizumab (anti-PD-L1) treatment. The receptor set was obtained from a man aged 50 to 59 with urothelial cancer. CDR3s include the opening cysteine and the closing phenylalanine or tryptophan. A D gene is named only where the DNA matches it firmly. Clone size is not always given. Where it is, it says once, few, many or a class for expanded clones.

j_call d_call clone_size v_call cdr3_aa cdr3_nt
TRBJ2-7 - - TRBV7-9 CASSLGGSRTYEQYF TGTGCCAGCAGCCTTGGGGGCAGTAGGACCTACGAGCAGTACTTC
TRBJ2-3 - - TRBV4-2 CASSQFGVTSTDTQYF TGTGCCAGCAGCCAGTTTGGTGTAACTAGCACAGATACGCAGTATTTT
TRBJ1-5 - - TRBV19 CASRSGVGNQPQHF TGTGCCAGCCGGTCGGGGGTGGGGAATCAGCCCCAGCATTTT
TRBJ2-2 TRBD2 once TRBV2 CASSLTSGYNTGELFF TGTGCCAGCAGTTTAACTAGCGGTTATAACACCGGGGAGCTGTTTTTT
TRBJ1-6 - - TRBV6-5 CASSYREARNSPLHF TGTGCCAGCAGTTACAGGGAGGCTAGAAATTCACCCCTCCACTTT
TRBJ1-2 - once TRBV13 CASSPRGGGYTF TGTGCCAGCAGCCCTCGGGGGGGTGGCTACACCTTC
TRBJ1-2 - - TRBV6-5 CASKEGGGGYTF TGTGCCAGCAAAGAAGGGGGGGGCGGCTACACCTTC
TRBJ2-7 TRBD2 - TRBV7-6 CASSLAGRTSGTYEQYF TGTGCCAGCAGCTTAGCTGGGAGGACTAGCGGTACCTACGAGCAGTACTTC
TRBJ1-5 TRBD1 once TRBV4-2 CASSPGQGDQPQHF TGTGCCAGCAGCCCCGGACAGGGGGACCAGCCCCAGCATTTT
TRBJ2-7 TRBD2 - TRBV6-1 CASSEAILAVTYYEQYF TGTGCCAGCAGTGAAGCCATCCTAGCGGTTACCTACTACGAGCAGTACTTC
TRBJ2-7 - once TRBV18 CASSPGWGGSYEQYF TGTGCCAGCTCACCAGGTTGGGGAGGCTCCTACGAGCAGTACTTC
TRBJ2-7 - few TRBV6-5 CASSYHNAPVYEQYF TGTGCCAGCAGTTACCACAACGCTCCAGTATACGAGCAGTACTTC
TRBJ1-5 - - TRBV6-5 CASSYRRASNQPQHF TGTGCCAGCAGTTACCGGAGGGCCTCAAATCAGCCCCAGCATTTT
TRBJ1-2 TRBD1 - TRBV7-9 CASSPGTGGGYGYTF TGTGCCAGCAGCCCTGGGACAGGGGGCGGATATGGCTACACCTTC
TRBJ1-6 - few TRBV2 CASSKDTNNSPLHF TGTGCCAGCAGTAAGGACACCAATAATTCACCCCTCCACTTT
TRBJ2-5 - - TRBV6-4 CASSLNLEETQYF TGTGCCAGCAGTTTGAACTTAGAAGAGACCCAGTACTTC
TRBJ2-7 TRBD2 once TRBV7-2 CASSGGSLAGKTSYEQYF TGTGCCAGCAGCGGGGGGTCCCTAGCGGGTAAGACCAGCTACGAGCAGTACTTC
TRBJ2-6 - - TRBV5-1 CATHQGGGANVLTF TGCGCCACACATCAGGGTGGTGGGGCCAACGTCCTGACTTTC
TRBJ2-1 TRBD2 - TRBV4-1 CASRRTSGRQSYNEQFF TGCGCCAGCCGGAGGACTAGCGGGAGACAATCCTACAATGAGCAGTTCTTC
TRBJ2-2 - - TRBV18 CASSLSFQGHDGELFF TGTGCCAGCTCTCTCTCGTTCCAGGGGCATGACGGGGAGCTGTTTTTT
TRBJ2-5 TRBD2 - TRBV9 CASSVGPGGGETQYF TGTGCCAGCAGCGTAGGCCCGGGAGGAGGAGAGACCCAGTACTTC
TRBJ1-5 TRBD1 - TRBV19 CASREMGQAEPQHF TGTGCCAGTAGAGAGATGGGACAGGCCGAGCCCCAGCATTTT
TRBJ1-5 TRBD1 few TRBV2 CASRGQGVGNQPQHF TGTGCCAGCCGAGGACAGGGGGTAGGAAATCAGCCCCAGCATTTT
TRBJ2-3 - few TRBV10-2 CASSDRGMRTDTQYF TGCGCCAGCAGTGATCGGGGAATGAGGACAGATACGCAGTATTTT
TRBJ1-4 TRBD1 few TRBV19 CASSTLQGAREKLFF TGTGCCAGTAGTACACTGCAGGGGGCGAGAGAAAAACTGTTTTTT
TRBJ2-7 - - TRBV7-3 CASSPNRDNSYEQYF TGTGCCAGCAGTCCGAACCGGGACAACTCCTACGAGCAGTACTTC
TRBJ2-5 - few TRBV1 CTSSRTLAGGQETQYF TGCACCAGCAGCAGAACCTTAGCGGGAGGGCAAGAGACCCAGTACTTC
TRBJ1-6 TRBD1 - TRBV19 CASRGTGGRGNSPLHF TGTGCCAGTAGAGGGACAGGGGGACGGGGAAATTCACCCCTCCACTTT
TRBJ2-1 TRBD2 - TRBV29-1 CSGRATSGRNEQFF TGCAGCGGCCGGGCGACTAGCGGGAGAAATGAGCAGTTCTTC
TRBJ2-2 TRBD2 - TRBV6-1 CASSELAGGPGVGELFF TGTGCCAGCAGTGAACTAGCGGGAGGGCCCGGGGTCGGGGAGCTGTTTTTT
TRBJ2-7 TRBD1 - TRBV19 CASSIWTGEDIIEQYF TGTGCCAGTAGTATCTGGACAGGCGAGGATATTATCGAGCAGTACTTC
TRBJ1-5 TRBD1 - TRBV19 CASSIGSGGGNQPQHF TGTGCCAGTAGTATAGGATCAGGGGGAGGCAATCAGCCCCAGCATTTT
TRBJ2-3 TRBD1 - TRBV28 CASSLRIQGQGAGGTQYF TGTGCCAGCAGCCTTCGTATCCAAGGACAGGGGGCGGGAGGTACGCAGTATTTT
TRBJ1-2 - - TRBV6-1 CASSEIWGAGAYGYTF TGTGCCAGCAGTGAGATTTGGGGAGCGGGTGCCTATGGCTACACCTTC
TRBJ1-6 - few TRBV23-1 CASSQSSGPSSYNSPLHF TGCGCCAGCAGTCAATCGTCAGGGCCGAGTTCCTATAATTCACCCCTCCACTTT
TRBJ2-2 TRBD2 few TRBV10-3 CAIRDGLAGGTGELFF TGTGCCATCAGGGACGGACTAGCGGGAGGAACCGGGGAGCTGTTTTTT
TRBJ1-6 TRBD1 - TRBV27 CASSLSWTGEIYSPLHF TGTGCCAGCAGTTTATCGTGGACAGGGGAGATCTACTCACCCCTCCACTTT
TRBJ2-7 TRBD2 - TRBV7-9 CASSPIAGEQYF TGTGCCAGCAGCCCGATAGCGGGCGAGCAGTACTTC
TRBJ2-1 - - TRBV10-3 CAISELSGNEQFF TGTGCCATCAGTGAGCTTAGCGGCAATGAGCAGTTCTTC
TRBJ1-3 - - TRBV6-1 CASSEWVLVYSGNTIYF TGTGCCAGCAGTGAATGGGTCCTAGTTTACTCTGGAAACACCATATATTTT
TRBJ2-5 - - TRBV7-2 CASSFGRGETQYF TGTGCCAGCAGCTTCGGACGGGGGGAGACCCAGTACTTC
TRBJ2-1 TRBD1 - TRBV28 CASSLGGTGGNNEQFF TGTGCCAGCAGTTTAGGGGGGACAGGGGGTAACAATGAGCAGTTCTTC
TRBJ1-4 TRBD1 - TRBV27 CASLIRDSPNEKLFF TGTGCCAGCTTAATCCGGGACAGCCCCAATGAAAAACTGTTTTTT
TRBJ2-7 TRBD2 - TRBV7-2 CASSGTSGAYEQYF TGTGCCAGCAGCGGGACTAGCGGAGCCTACGAGCAGTACTTC
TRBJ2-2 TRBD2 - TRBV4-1 CASSRGLAGAGAGELFF TGCGCCAGCAGCCGAGGACTAGCGGGAGCGGGGGCCGGGGAGCTGTTTTTT